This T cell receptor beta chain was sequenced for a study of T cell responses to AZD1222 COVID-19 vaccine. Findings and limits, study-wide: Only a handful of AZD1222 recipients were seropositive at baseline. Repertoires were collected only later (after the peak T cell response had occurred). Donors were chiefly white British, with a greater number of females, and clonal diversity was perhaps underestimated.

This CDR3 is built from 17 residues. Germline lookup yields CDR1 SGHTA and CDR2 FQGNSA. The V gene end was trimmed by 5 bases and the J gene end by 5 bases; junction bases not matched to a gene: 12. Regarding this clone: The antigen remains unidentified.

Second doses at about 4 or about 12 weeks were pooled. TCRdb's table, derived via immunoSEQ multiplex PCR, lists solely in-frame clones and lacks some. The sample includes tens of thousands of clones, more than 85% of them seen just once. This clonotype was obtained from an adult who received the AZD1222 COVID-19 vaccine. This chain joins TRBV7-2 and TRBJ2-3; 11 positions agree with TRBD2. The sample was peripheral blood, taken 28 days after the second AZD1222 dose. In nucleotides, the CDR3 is TGTGCCAGCAGCCCGGTAGCGGGAGGGGCAGGAGGAGATACGCAGTATTTT. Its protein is CASSPVAGGAGGDTQYF. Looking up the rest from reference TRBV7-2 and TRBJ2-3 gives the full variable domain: GAGVSQSPSNKVTEKGKDVELRCDPISGHTALYWYRQSLGQGLEFLIYFQGNSAPDKSGLPSDRFSAERTGGSVSTLTIQRTQQEDSAVYLCASSPVAGGAGGDTQYFGPGTRLTVL.